This TCR beta chain was retrieved from a study of blood T cell repertoires in COVID-19. Study-level information: The samples span acute and convalescent COVID-19 from the United States, Italy and Spain. Sources were T cells, B-cell-depleted T cells, or PBMCs; the material itself was cDNA or gDNA.

The authors' processing: The assay estimated nucleated cells by amplifying reference gene primers. The data were produced by immunoSEQ multiplex PCR, yet TCRdb's version contains in-frame clones alone and is incomplete. The DNA gave D and trimming, while V, J and clone size come from that table. The sample yields under 400,000 clones, roughly 90% seen once. Germline V CDR1 and CDR2: SGHRS, YFSETQ. The V gene lost 2 bases and the J gene lost 2 bases, with 19 bases spanning the gap. The CDR3 runs 18 residues. During active infection, Seattle patients enrolled and were then monitored through disease. The chain links TRBV5-1 to TRBJ2-2, with TRBD2 as a possible D gene (6 bases). This receptor was obtained from a woman aged 25-40 years with COVID-19, enrolled during active disease. The specimen was peripheral blood. CDR3 sequence reads: CASSFKGFSSVNTGELFF. The CDR3 region has the DNA TGCGCCAGCAGCTTTAAGGGTTTTTCTAGCGTCAACACCGGGGAGCTGTTTTTT.